This TCR beta chain was identified during a study of blood T cell repertoires in COVID-19. The CDR3 spans 15 residues. The germline CDR1 and CDR2 sequences are LNHDA and SQIVND (reference sequence). V was clipped by 5 bases and J by 1 base, with 14 bases between them. The authors' processing: Nucleated cell counts were estimated from reference gene primer amplification. Profiling relied on immunoSEQ multiplex PCR, and the TCRdb table lists in-frame clones only, not all of them. V and J calls and clone size come straight from that table; D and trimming were deduced from the DNA. This table has roughly 250,000 clones, more than 70% appearing once.

Sequences were obtained from peripheral blood. The TCR sequence derives from a man aged 35 to 55 with active or convalescent COVID-19. The chain combines TRBV19 with TRBJ1-1; possible D gene TRBD1, 5 bases. The CDR3: CASSQWGGWNTEAFF. DNA for the CDR3: TGTGCCAGTAGTCAATGGGGGGGATGGAACACTGAAGCTTTCTTT. Filled out from reference TRBV19 and TRBJ1-1, the complete variable domain reads DGGITQSPKYLFRKEGQNVTLSCEQNLNHDAMYWYRQDPGQGLRLIYYSQIVNDFQKGDIAEGYSVSREKKESFPLTVTSAQKNPTAFYLCASSQWGGWNTEAFFGQGTRLTVV.